What follows describes a single TCR beta chain. This receptor's antigen is unknown. Nothing much larger sits one base from this clone, and base qualities are not available. The record originates from a study of shared clonotypes between healthy human individuals (dated by TCRdb to the early 2020s). At the level of the whole study: A few men and a couple of women, aged 18 to 49 years, made up the cohort. For each donor, CD4 naive and CD4 memory were each run on three plates, CD8 naive on two plates, and CD8 memory on one plate. To estimate repertoire size and how much clonotype sharing occurs between individuals, the study deeply sequenced the blood TCR repertoires of about five healthy adults. Different laboratories and diverse techniques were used to prepare libraries and sequence TCR repertoires, to increase sequencing depth and limit assay-specific biases. Per donor, leukapheresis produced somewhere between about 0.94 and 9.5 billion PBMCs.

Using the deep immunoSEQ assay, multiplex PCR amplified TCR CDR3 regions from genomic DNA. For each cell subset, the extracted genomic DNA was distributed evenly across all wells of several immunoSEQ 96-well plates, and each plate served as one replicate. Each replicate PCR for sorted subsets received about 220 ng genomic DNA, equal to tens of thousands of T cell genomes. Purified libraries were measured with a Qubit 3.0 fluorometer, size-checked on a Bioanalyzer 2100, and measured again with the KAPA Library Quantification kit. A separate single-read 150-cycle Illumina NextSeq 550 flow cell was used to sequence each immunoSEQ 96-well plate. In the original analysis: Because only junctional sequences without quality scores were contained in the immunoSEQ output, filtering matching that applied to full-length reads could not be performed. Sequences were annotated with PyIR, a Python wrapper for IgBLAST v1.9, using IMGT germline references to assign V/J genes and CDR3. Reads were removed for weak V/J assignments (E-value above 1e-6), missing CDR3, stop codons, out-of-frame junctions, or ambiguous translated residues. V3J clonotypes were defined as sequences sharing the same inferred V gene, J gene, and CDR3 amino acid sequence. Percentage overlap between repertoires was computed as shared unique clonotypes divided by the size of the smaller repertoire. Repertoire richness was assessed with RTK rarefaction, the Chao1 estimator, and Recon v2.1 estimates of unobserved clonotypes. Generation probabilities for all TCRbeta clonotypes obtained by the gDNA method from a handful of donors were computed using OLGA. This is the immuneACCESS table as TCRdb keeps it, with only in-frame sequences that have V and J called. A part of the clones is gone; compared with another copy, unresolved V genes explain less than half, and the rest is unexplained. The V and J calls and the clone size are those of that table, but D and trimming were determined from the DNA. The sample table holds some 2,500,000 clones, of which 80% to 95% were seen once. Jointly, the top ten make up about 0.39% of the sample.

The germline V gene provides CDR1 LGHNA and CDR2 YSLEER. Trimming costs V 1 base and J 5 bases, and their ends lie 14 bases apart. Inclusive of the bounding cysteine and phenylalanine, the CDR3 is 15 residues long. Only CDR3 DNA is held: 45 bases, read in frame from base 1. The paper's findings and limits, for the study overall: Compared with non-shared clonotypes, the clonotypes found in all four sorted-subset donors had higher generation probabilities. Sampling was restricted to blood, and TCR repertoires in tissues likely differ from the TCR repertoires found in blood. Based on pairwise subsampling, the degree of clonotype sharing among donors was expected to be affected by sequencing depth. Sharing across a few donors was observed for about 5% of naive CD4, 3.5% of naive CD8, over 2% of memory CD4, and approximately 0.41% of memory CD8 clonotypes. The small number of donors limited the genetic and exposure-history diversity represented. Rarefaction of sorted-subset datasets indicated incomplete sequencing despite the large sequencing depth. Estimated clonotype richness was generally larger for naive than for memory subsets.

Healthy HIV-negative adults with no recently reported acute infections or vaccinations were included as donors. Every donor was a Caucasian adult living in Nashville, Tennessee, USA. CD4+ T cells were enriched by magnetic negative selection, after which naive cells were positively selected on CD45RA and the negative fraction was taken as the memory subset. Blood was collected by leukapheresis, and PBMCs were isolated by Ficoll-Histopaque density gradient centrifugation and then cryopreserved in liquid nitrogen vapor phase. Analytical flow cytometry was used to check the purity and quantity of every magnetically sorted T cell population. Genomic DNA was isolated from every sorted fraction and measured by UV absorbance on a Nanodrop 2000c.

Rearrangement joined TRBV4-3 to TRBJ1-2; a tentative D match to TRBD1 spans 6 bases. Material: naive CD4+ T cells from PBMCs. In the paper's terms, the cell subset or site label means: CD45RA+ positively selected. This TCR came from a young man in good health. Some clones in this sample may be carry-over from other donors' samples. At the DNA level, the sequence is TGCGCCAGCAGCCAAGGGGGGGCAGCGGCTTATGGCTACACCTTC. Translated, this is CASSQGGAAAYGYTF.